The clone carrying this T cell receptor beta chain is deemed medium-sized. From the 5' RACE reads, TCRdb called clonotypes with MiXCR, one entry per CDR3 protein. The sample shows approximately 60,000 distinct CDR3 sequences, around a fifth of them seen only once. The specimen was memory CD4+ T cells sorted from a lymph node. Subset specified: memory CD4+ T cells, CD4+CD45RO+CD25-. This receptor was obtained from a female donor with breast cancer.

The CDR3 spells CASSLSLAGGPREQFF. The CDR3 nucleotides read TGCGCCAGCAGCTTGTCGCTAGCGGGAGGGCCACGGGAGCAGTTCTTC. This rearrangement joins TRBV5-1 to TRBJ2-1, with 12 bases fitting TRBD2. This CDR3 is 16 amino acids long. Germline V gene data show CDR1 as SGHRS and CDR2 as YFSETQ. The junction had 9 bases not matched to a gene; V was cut back by 1 base and J by 10 bases.